Sequencing of this TCR beta chain was carried out in a study of blood T cells in healthy people across ages. In germline, CDR1 is SGHTA, CDR2 FQGNSA. V lost 5 bases, J lost 5 bases, and 11 bases stayed unmatched. The CDR3 runs to 15 residues. Study-wide points: Unsorted PBMC material precluded a definitive naive versus antigen-experienced comparison. A greater number of naive CD4+ cells and higher diversity distinguished long-lived donors from aged donors.

The donors, all healthy, were Caucasians living in Russia, aged about 6 to 95. A second PCR, run for about 7 to 11 cycles, used a sample-barcoded 5' primer plus a J-beta primer mix. TCRdb used MiXCR to reprocess the 5' RACE reads, holding one entry per CDR3 protein. The sample has 650,000 to 700,000 distinct CDR3 sequences, 32% seen once. Notes on this clonotype: No antigen is known for it.

This chain uses TRBV7-2 with TRBJ2-5, with TRBD1 identical over 7 bases. This clonotype was sampled from a woman of 80 years or more in good health. The sample was blood. CDR3 amino acids: CASSRDSYERETQYF. CDR3 DNA: TGTGCCAGCAGCAGGGACAGCTACGAGCGGGAGACCCAGTACTTC.